This T cell receptor (beta chain) was retrieved from a study of shared clonotypes between healthy human individuals. General study points: Depth of sequencing was expected to influence donor clonotype sharing.

Of note for this clone: Its antigen is as yet unknown. This sample also contains other DNA sequences that code for the same CDR3.

The protocol was immunoSEQ multiplex PCR, while the TCRdb copy is restricted to in-frame clones and leaves out a portion. The sample yields about 820,000 clones, 80% to 95% seen once. The V segment lost 2 bases and the J segment 2 bases; nucleotides outside the gene matches: 3. CDR3 length: 14 amino acids. The germline CDR1 and CDR2 sequences are SGDLS and YYNGEE. The naive CD8 fraction comprised CD45RO-negative cells positively selected for CCR7 and excluded terminally differentiated effector memory CD45RA+ cells. The chain couples TRBV9 to TRBJ2-7; TRBD2 matches at 8 bases. Sequences were obtained from naive CD8+ T cells sorted from blood. The sequence came from a man under 40 in good health. This CDR3 is CASSVGTSTYEQYF. The CDR3 nucleotides are TGTGCCAGCAGCGTCGGGACTAGTACCTACGAGCAGTACTTC.